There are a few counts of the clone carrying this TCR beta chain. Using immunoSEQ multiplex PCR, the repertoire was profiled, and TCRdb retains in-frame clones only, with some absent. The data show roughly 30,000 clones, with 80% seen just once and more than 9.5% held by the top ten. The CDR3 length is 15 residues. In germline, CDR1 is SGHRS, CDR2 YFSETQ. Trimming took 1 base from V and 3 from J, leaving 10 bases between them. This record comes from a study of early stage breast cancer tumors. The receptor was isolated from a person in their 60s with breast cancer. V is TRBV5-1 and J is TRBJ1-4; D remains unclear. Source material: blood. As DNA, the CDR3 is TGCGCCAGCAGCTTGTGGATGGGAGCTAATGAAAAACTGTTTTTT. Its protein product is CASSLWMGANEKLFF.